This TCR beta chain stems from a study of blood T cell repertoires in COVID-19 (dated by TCRdb to the early 2020s). Regarding the complete study: Samples covering the acute and convalescent phases of COVID-19 were provided by collaborators in the United States, Italy and Spain. HLA class I and class II types, where available, came from metadata supplied by the sample provider rather than from assay-based typing. Samples came from the ongoing ImmuneRACE study (first 160 participants) plus 1,254 subjects from 6 global collaborators. The repertoires were released in a freely available public database meant as a resource for research on the immune response to SARS-CoV-2. The dataset comprised deeply sampled blood TCRbeta repertoires from subjects exposed to, actively infected with, or recovered from COVID-19. Nearly every sample came with metadata listing a de-identified subject ID, COVID-19 status, age in years and sex. The material from the prospective study consisted of cDNA or gDNA derived from T cells, B-cell-depleted T cells, or PBMCs.

As concerns this clone: Its antigen is not yet known. Per-base qualities were not stored, and no clone one base away is much larger.

Broad study findings and their caveats: The amount of clinical and demographic metadata varied by source and participant and was provided uncurated.

TCRbeta CDR3 regions were amplified from genomic DNA by means of the immunoSEQ Assay, a bias-controlled multiplex PCR. On the authors' methods: Nucleated cell counts per sample were estimated from amplification of reference gene primers within the assay. Sequence reads were collapsed and filtered to measure the absolute abundance of every unique TCRbeta CDR3 rearrangement. For each sample, productive Simpson clonality was calculated by taking the square root of Simpson's diversity index across productive rearrangements. The table comes from immuneACCESS by way of TCRdb, which keeps in-frame sequences with V and J called. Part of the clones is missing from these tables; in studies checked, under half for an unresolved V gene and the rest for unknown reasons. V, J and clone size were drawn from that table, and D and trimming were deduced from the DNA. The sample includes approximately 210,000 clones, with about 83% observed a single time. Roughly 2.9% of the sample is taken by the ten largest.

Each collaborating institution followed its own protocols to collect whole blood in K2EDTA tubes. For TCRbeta analysis, collaborators shipped samples as frozen whole blood, isolated PBMCs, or DNA extracted from either of those sample types. Measured from the cysteine to the phenylalanine, the CDR3 is 18 residues long. Only CDR3 DNA remains: 54 bases, in frame from the first base. As encoded in the germline V gene (reference sequence), CDR1 is SEHNR while CDR2 is FQNEAQ. V and J are trimmed by 1 base and 9 bases, and the gene matches miss 11 bases of the junction. The sequence was collected from a man in his fifties or sixties with active or convalescent COVID-19. The specimen sequenced was peripheral blood. This sequence uses TRBV7-9 and TRBJ2-1; TRBD2 fits 14 bases in the junction. The nucleotide sequence is TGTGCCAGCAGCTTAGGGGGACTAGCGGGGGTGGTTGTTGGTGAGCAGTTCTTC. Translated, this is CASSLGGLAGVVVGEQFF.